Presented here are 2 T cell receptor beta chains from one specimen sequenced in a study of T cell changes during pregnancy in multiple sclerosis. Only in-frame clones appear in the TCRdb table, and some are missing; sequencing was by immunoSEQ multiplex PCR. The sample consists of some 70,000 clones, roughly 90% of them appearing once. This specimen was peripheral blood, taken after pregnancy. These receptor sequences come from a female donor in good health, enrolled as a control in a pregnancy study.

The CDR3 coding sequence is TGTGCCAGCAGCTTTGGGGACAGGGACGTCTATGGCTACACCTTC. This translates into CASSFGDRDVYGYTF. The chain has TRBV5-4 and TRBJ1-2; TRBD1 matches 9 bases. J gave up 4 bases and V 2 bases, and 6 bases lay outside the gene matches. Germline V CDR1 and CDR2: SGHNT, YYREEE (reference sequence). CDR3 length: 15 amino acids.

This chain connects TRBV25-1 to TRBJ2-1; 8 bases match TRBD1. CDR3 length: 15 amino acids. Germline trimming cut 2 bases from V and 7 bases from J; bases unmatched to any gene: 7. In germline, CDR1 is MGHDK, CDR2 SYGVNS. This CDR3 is CASSEQGAFMNEQFF. The CDR3 DNA sequence: TGTGCCAGCAGTGAACAGGGGGCGTTCATGAATGAGCAGTTCTTC.